This T cell receptor (beta chain) was observed in a study of shared clonotypes between healthy human individuals. The protocol was immunoSEQ multiplex PCR, while the TCRdb copy is restricted to in-frame clones and leaves out a portion. The sample has more than 550,000 clones; around 91% are singletons. The TCR originated in a man aged 18 to 35 in good health. Some clones in this sample may be carry-over from other donors' samples. Specimen: memory CD8+ T cells from PBMCs. Noted subset: CD45RO+ cells pooled with CCR7-negative TemRA cells.

The CDR3 nucleotides read TGTGCCAGCACCGAAGGGGTGAGGTTGTACTTC. It encodes CASTEGVRLYF. This chain links TRBV27 with TRBJ2-7, with D perhaps TRBD1 (5 bases). The CDR3 loop spans 11 amino acids. The V and J ends lost 7 bases and 12 bases respectively, with 16 bases between them. Germline V gene sequence: CDR1 MNHEY, CDR2 SMNVEV (reference sequence).